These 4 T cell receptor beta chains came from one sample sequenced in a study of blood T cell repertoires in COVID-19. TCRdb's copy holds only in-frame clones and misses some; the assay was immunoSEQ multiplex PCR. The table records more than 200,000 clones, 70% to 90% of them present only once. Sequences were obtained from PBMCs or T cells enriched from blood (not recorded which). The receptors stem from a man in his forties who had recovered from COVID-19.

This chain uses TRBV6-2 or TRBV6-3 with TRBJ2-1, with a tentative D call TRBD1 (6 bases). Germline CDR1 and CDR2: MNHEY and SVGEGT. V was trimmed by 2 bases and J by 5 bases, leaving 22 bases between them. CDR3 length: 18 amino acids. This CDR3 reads CASSYPIMLGAVNNEQFF. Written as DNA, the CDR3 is TGTGCCAGCAGTTACCCAATTATGCTGGGGGCGGTAAACAATGAGCAGTTCTTC.

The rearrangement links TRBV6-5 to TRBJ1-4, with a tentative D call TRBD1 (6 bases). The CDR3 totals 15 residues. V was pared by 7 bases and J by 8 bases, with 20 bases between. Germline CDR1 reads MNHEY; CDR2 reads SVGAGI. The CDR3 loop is CASTHSEAQGEKLFF. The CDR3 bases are TGTGCCAGCACTCACAGTGAGGCCCAGGGGGAAAAACTGTTTTTT.

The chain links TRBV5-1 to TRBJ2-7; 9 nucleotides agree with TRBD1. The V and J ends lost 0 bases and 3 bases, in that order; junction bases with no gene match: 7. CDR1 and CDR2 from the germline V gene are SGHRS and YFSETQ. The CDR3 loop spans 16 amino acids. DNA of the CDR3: TGCGCCAGCAGCTTGGAAACAGGGGGCTCGGGCTACGAGCAGTACTTC. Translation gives CASSLETGGSGYEQYF.

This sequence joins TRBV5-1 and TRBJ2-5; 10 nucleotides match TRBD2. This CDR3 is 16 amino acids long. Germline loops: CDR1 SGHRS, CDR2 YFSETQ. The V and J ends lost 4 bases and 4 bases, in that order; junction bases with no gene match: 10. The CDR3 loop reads CASSPGASGGLETQYF. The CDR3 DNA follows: TGCGCCAGCAGCCCCGGGGCTAGCGGGGGTTTAGAGACCCAGTACTTC.